A selection of T cell receptor beta chains follows, all from one sample in a study of beta chain features in type 1 diabetes. Libraries were prepared by immunoSEQ multiplex PCR; TCRdb keeps only in-frame clonotypes and omits some of them. The sample holds just over 25,000 clones, under 50% seen once. The sequenced sample was stem cell memory CD4+ T cells from blood. Every receptor here comes from a man aged 25 to 45 with type 1 diabetes. Each CDR3 is given with its conserved first and last residue.

TRBV11-3,TRBJ2-1,CASSRGKGWYEQFF
TRBV5-1,TRBJ1-1,CASSLARDTEAFF
TRBV5-6,TRBJ2-1,CASSLGSGRYNEQFF
TRBV19,TRBJ2-2,CASSSTARSTGELFF
TRBV7-2,TRBJ1-1,CASSGGPSTEAFF
TRBV6-5,TRBJ1-1,CASSYSSKTQAFF
TRBV30,TRBJ1-4,CAWSVQGEKLFF
TRBV5-1,TRBJ2-3,CASSLGRGDGDTQYF
TRBV25-1,TRBJ2-7,CASRGPGGWYEQYF
TRBV4-2,TRBJ1-2,CASSQDPGNNYGYTF
TRBV30,TRBJ2-1,CAWSGSSYNEQFF
TRBV6-1,TRBJ1-2,CASGGQGSGYTF
TRBV11-3,TRBJ2-5,CASSHGETQYF
TRBV6-6,TRBJ1-2,CASSTQGSNYGYTF
TRBV5-1,TRBJ2-2,CASSLGPGQGATGELFF